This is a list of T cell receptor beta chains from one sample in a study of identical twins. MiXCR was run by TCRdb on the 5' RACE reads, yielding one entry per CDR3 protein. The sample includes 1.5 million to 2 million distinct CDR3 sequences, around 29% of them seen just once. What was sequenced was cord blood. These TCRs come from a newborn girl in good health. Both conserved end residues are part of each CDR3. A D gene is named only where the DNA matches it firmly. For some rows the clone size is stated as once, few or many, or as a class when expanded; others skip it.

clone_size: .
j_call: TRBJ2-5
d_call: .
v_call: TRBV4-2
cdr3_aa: CASSPRGTPQETQYF
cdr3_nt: TGTGCCAGCAGCCCAAGGGGCACCCCCCAAGAGACCCAGTACTTC

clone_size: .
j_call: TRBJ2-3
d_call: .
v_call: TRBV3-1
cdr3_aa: CASSQDFVVTDTQYF
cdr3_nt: TGTGCCAGCAGCCAAGATTTTGTGGTAACAGATACGCAGTATTTT

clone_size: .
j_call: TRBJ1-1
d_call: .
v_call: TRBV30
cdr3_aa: CAWSVHRQGGTEAFF
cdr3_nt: TGTGCCTGGAGTGTACATCGGCAGGGAGGCACTGAAGCTTTCTTT

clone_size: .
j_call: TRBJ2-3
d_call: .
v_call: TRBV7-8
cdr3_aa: CASSLWRLADTQYF
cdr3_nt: TGTGCCAGCAGCTTATGGAGGTTAGCAGATACGCAGTATTTT

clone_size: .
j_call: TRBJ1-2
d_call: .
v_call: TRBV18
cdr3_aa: CAGSPQRPIGYTF
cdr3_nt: TGTGCCGGCTCACCTCAGCGGCCCATTGGCTACACCTTC

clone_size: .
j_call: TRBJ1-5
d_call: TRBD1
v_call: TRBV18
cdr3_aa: CASSPQGQGFNQPQHF
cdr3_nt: TGTGCCAGCTCACCACAGGGACAGGGGTTTAATCAGCCCCAGCATTTT

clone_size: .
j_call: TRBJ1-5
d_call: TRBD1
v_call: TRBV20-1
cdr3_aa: CSARGRGTVQPQHF
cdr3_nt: TGCAGTGCTAGAGGACGGGGGACAGTTCAGCCCCAGCATTTT

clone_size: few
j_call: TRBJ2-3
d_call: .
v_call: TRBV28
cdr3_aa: CASSSPTGLTDTQYF
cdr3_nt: TGTGCCAGCAGTTCGCCGACAGGACTCACAGATACGCAGTATTTT

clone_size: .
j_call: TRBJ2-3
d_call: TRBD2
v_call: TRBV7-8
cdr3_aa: CASSLGGLAGGVADAQYF
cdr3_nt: TGTGCCAGCAGCTTAGGGGGACTAGCGGGGGGTGTGGCAGATGCGCAGTATTTT

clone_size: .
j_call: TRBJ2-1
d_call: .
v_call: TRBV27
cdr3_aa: CASGTSSYNERFF
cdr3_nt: TGTGCCAGTGGGACCAGCTCCTACAATGAGCGGTTCTTC

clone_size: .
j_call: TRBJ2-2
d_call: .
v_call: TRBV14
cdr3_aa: CASSQDTWTRPTGELFF
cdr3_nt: TGTGCCAGCAGCCAAGATACATGGACAAGGCCCACCGGGGAGCTGTTTTTT

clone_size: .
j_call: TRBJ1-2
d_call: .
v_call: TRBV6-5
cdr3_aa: CASSRPPGSPNYGYTF
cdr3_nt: TGTGCCAGCAGTAGGCCTCCGGGTTCCCCTAACTATGGCTACACCTTC

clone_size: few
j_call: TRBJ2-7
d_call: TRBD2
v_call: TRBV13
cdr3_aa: CASSLSQTGTNEQYF
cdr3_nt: TGTGCCAGCAGCCTATCCCAAACCGGGACTAACGAGCAGTACTTC

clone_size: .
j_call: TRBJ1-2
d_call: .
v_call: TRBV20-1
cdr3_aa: CSAPPRGNYGYTF
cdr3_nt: TGCAGTGCCCCCCCTCGGGGTAACTATGGCTACACCTTC

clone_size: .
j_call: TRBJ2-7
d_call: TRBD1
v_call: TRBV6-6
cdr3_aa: CASSSTGTGSSYEQYF
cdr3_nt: TGTGCCAGCAGCTCCACTGGGACAGGCAGCTCCTACGAGCAGTACTTC

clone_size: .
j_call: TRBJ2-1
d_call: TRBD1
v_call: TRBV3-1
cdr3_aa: CASSQETGQGGPHNEQFF
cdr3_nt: TGTGCCAGCAGCCAAGAGACGGGGCAAGGGGGCCCCCACAATGAGCAGTTCTTC

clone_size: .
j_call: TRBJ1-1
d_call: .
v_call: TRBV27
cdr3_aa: CASSLREGTEAFF
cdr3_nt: TGTGCCAGCAGCCTCAGGGAAGGCACTGAAGCTTTCTTT

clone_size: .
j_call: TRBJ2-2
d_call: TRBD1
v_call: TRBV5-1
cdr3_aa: CASIPGQGNTGELFF
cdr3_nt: TGCGCCAGCATCCCGGGACAGGGTAACACCGGGGAGCTGTTTTTT

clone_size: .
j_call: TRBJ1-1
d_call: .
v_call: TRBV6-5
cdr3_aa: CASGYDTPNTEAFF
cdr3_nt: TGTGCCAGCGGGTACGACACCCCGAACACTGAAGCTTTCTTT

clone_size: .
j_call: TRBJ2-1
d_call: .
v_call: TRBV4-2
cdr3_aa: CASSRPQNSGGSGNEQFF
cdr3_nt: TGTGCCAGCAGCCGACCCCAAAATAGCGGAGGATCTGGGAATGAGCAGTTCTTC

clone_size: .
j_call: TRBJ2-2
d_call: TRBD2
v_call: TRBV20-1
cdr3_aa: CSARETSGAGELFF
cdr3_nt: TGCAGTGCTAGAGAGACTAGCGGAGCCGGGGAGCTGTTTTTT

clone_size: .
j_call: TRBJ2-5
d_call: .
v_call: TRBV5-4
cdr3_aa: CASSLAVEQETQYF
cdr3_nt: TGTGCCAGCAGCTTGGCGGTAGAACAAGAGACCCAGTACTTC

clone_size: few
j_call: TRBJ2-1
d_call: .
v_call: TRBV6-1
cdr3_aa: CASRRISGYNEQFF
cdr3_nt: TGTGCCAGCAGGCGGATAAGTGGGTACAATGAGCAGTTCTTC

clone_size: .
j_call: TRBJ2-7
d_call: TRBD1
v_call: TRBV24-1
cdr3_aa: CATGPTGAFPYEQYF
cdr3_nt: TGTGCCACCGGGCCAACAGGGGCTTTCCCCTACGAGCAGTACTTC

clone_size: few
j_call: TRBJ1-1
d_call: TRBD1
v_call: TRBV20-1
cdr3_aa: CSARGTTGDTEAFF
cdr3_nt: TGCAGTGCTAGAGGGACTACAGGGGACACTGAAGCTTTCTTT

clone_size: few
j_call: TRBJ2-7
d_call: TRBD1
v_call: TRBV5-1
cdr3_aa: CASSGRQGAWEQYF
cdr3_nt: TGCGCCAGCAGCGGGAGACAGGGGGCATGGGAGCAGTACTTC

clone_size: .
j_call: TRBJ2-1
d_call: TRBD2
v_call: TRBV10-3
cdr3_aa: CAAGVANEQFF
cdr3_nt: TGTGCAGCGGGGGTGGCGAATGAGCAGTTCTTC

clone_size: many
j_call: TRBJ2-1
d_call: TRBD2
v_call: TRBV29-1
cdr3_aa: CSVYLGGKRQFF
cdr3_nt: TGCAGCGTCTACCTCGGGGGGAAGAGGCAGTTCTTC

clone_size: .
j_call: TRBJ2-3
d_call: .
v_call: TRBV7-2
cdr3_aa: CASSLSRGRGDTQYF
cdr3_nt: TGTGCCAGCAGCTTAAGTCGGGGCCGGGGAGATACGCAGTATTTT

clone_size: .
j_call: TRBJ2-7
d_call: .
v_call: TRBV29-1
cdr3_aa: CSVVRVRGGTSYGQYF
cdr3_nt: TGCAGCGTTGTCCGGGTTCGTGGCGGGACCTCCTACGGGCAGTACTTC

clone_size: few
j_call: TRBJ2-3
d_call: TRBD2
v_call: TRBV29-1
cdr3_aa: CSVETGSGSADTQYF
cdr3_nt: TGCAGCGTCGAAACGGGTAGCGGGAGCGCAGATACGCAGTATTTT

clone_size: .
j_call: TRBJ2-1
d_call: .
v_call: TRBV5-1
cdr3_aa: CASMVGGGFYNEQFF
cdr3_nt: TGCGCCAGCATGGTAGGGGGGGGGTTTTACAATGAGCAGTTCTTC

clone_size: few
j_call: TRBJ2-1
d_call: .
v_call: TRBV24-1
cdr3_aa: CATSDHPTRHSSYNEQFF
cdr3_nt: TGTGCCACCAGTGACCATCCGACTCGACATAGCTCCTACAATGAGCAGTTCTTC

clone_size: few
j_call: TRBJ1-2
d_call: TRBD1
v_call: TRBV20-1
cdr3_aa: CSADDRGLGGYTF
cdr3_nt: TGCAGTGCTGACGACAGGGGGCTGGGCGGCTACACCTTC

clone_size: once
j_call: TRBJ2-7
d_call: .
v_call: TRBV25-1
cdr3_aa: CASSRDRDSYNGQYF
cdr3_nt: TGTGCCAGCTCCCGAGACAGGGACTCCTACAATGGGCAGTACTTC